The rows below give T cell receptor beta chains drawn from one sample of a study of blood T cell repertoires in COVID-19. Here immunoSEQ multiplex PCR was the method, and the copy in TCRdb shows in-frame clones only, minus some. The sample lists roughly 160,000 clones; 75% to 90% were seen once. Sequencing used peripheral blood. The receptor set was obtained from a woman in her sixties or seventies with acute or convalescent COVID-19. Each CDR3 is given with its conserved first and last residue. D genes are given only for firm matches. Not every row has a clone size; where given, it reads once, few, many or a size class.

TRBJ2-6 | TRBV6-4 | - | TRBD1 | TGTGCCAGCAGTGACGAGGGACAGGGGGGAACTTCTGGGGCCAACGTCCTGACTTTC | CASSDEGQGGTSGANVLTF
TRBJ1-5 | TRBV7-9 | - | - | TGTGCCAGCAGCTCCGGGGGGGCTGGGCAGCCCCAGCATTTT | CASSSGGAGQPQHF
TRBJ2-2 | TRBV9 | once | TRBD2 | TGTGCCAGCAGCCCCCGGACTAGCGGGGCCTCGGGCACCGGGGAGCTGTTTTTT | CASSPRTSGASGTGELFF
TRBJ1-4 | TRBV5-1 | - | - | TGCGCCAGCAGCCTAGTCACAGGTGGTGAAAAACTGTTTTTT | CASSLVTGGEKLFF
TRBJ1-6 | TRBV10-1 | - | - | TGCGCCAGCAAGGGGTCGGCCGGAATAAGGGGTTATAATTCACCCCTCCACTTT | CASKGSAGIRGYNSPLHF
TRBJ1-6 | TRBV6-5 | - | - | TGTGCCAGCAGGGGCCCCGGTTCACCCCTCCACTTT | CASRGPGSPLHF
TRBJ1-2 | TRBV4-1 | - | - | TGCGCCAGCAGCCAAGATCCAGAGACACCAACCTATGGCTACACCTTC | CASSQDPETPTYGYTF
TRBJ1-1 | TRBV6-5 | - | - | TGTGCCAGCAGTTTGGACCCGGGGGGCACTGAAGCTTTCTTT | CASSLDPGGTEAFF
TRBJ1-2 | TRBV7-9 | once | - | TGTGCCAGCAGCTTAACGGGGTCCCTAAATGGCTACACCTTC | CASSLTGSLNGYTF
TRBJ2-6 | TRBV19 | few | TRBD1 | TGTGCCAGTAGTATAGGACAGGGGGTTGGGGCCAACGTCCTGACTTTC | CASSIGQGVGANVLTF
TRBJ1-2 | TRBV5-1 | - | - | TGCGCCAGCAGCTTAGGGGGAAACCTAGCTAACTATGGCTACACCTTC | CASSLGGNLANYGYTF
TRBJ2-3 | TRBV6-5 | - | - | TGTGCCAGCAGTCACGCGGCAGGGAGGGATACGCAGTATTTT | CASSHAAGRDTQYF
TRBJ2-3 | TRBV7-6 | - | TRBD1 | TGTGCCAGCAGCACTAGTCGGACAGGGGCCACAGATACGCAGTATTTT | CASSTSRTGATDTQYF
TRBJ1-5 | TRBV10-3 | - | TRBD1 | TGTGCCATCAGTGAGTCGGAGGGGGCAATAAGTCAGCCCCAGCATTTT | CAISESEGAISQPQHF
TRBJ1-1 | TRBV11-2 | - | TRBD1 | TGTGCCAGCAGTCCCGACAGGGTCGCTTTCTTT | CASSPDRVAFF
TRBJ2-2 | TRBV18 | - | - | TGTGCCAGCTCCCCCCGGACAGCGAACACCGGGGAGCTGTTTTTT | CASSPRTANTGELFF
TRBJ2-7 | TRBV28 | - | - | TGTGCCAGCAGTTTACAGGCCTCGGGGGACGAGCAGTACTTC | CASSLQASGDEQYF
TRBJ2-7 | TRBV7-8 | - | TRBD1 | TGTGCCAGCAGCTTGTGGACAGGCACAGGCCGCGAGCAGTACTTC | CASSLWTGTGREQYF
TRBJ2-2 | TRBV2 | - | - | TGTGCCAGCAGTGATAGGCGGGGACACACCGGGGAGCTGTTTTTT | CASSDRRGHTGELFF
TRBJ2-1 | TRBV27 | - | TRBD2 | TGTGCCAGCAGTTGGGCGGGGGGTCAAAATGAGCAGTTCTTC | CASSWAGGQNEQFF
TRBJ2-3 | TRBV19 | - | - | TGTGCCAGTAAGGAAAGGGGAGGAGGAGATACGCAGTATTTT | CASKERGGGDTQYF
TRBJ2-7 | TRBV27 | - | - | TGTGCCAGCAGCCCATCCATAGTGGGCCCCTACGAGCAGTACTTC | CASSPSIVGPYEQYF
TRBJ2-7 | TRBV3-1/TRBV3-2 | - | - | TGTGCCAGCAGCCAGCAGGCCGGTAACTACGAGCAGTACTTC | CASSQQAGNYEQYF
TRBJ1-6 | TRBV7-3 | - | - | TGTGCCAGCAGCTTAACGGGGGCAGGTAATTCACCCCTCCACTTT | CASSLTGAGNSPLHF
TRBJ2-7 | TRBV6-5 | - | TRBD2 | TGTGCCAGCACGGGACTAATTTTCTTCGAGCAGTACTTC | CASTGLIFFEQYF
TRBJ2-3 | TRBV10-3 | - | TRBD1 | TGTGCCATCAGCGAGGACAGGGGGCCAGATACGCAGTATTTT | CAISEDRGPDTQYF
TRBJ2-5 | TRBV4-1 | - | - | TGCGCCAGCAGCGGGAGGCAGGGTGAGATGGAGACCCAGTACTTC | CASSGRQGEMETQYF